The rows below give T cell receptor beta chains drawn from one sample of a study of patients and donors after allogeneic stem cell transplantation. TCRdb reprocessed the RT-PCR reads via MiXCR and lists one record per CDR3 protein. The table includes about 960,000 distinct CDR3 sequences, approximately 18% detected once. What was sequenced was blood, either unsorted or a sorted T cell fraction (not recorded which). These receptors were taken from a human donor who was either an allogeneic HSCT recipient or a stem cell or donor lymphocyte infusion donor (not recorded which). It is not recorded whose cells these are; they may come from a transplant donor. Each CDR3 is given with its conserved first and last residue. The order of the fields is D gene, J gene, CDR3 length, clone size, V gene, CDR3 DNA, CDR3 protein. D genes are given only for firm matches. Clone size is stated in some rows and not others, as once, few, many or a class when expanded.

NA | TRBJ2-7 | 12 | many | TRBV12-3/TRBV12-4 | TGTGCCAGCAGTTTATCATTATACGAGCAGTACTTC | CASSLSLYEQYF
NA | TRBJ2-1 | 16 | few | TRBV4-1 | TGCGCCAGCAGCCAACCCGGACTCCTAACCTACAATGAGCAGTTCTTC | CASSQPGLLTYNEQFF
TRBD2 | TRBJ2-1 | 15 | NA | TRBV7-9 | TGTGCCAGCAGCATCTTAGCGGGGAGAAACAATGAGCAGTTCTTC | CASSILAGRNNEQFF
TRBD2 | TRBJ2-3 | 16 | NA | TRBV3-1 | TGTGCCAGCAGCCAAGTTAGGCGGGGGGCCCATGATACGCAGTATTTT | CASSQVRRGAHDTQYF
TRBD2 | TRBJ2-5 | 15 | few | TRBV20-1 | TGCAGTGCTAGACTCACCCGGGGGGGCTATGAGACCCAGTACTTC | CSARLTRGGYETQYF
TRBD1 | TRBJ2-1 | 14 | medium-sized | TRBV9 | TGTGCCAGCAGCGTAGAAGGGGGCGTATGGGAGCAGTTCTTC | CASSVEGGVWEQFF
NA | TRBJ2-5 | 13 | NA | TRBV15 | TGTGCCACCAGCAGGGGCCCTCAGGAGACCCAGTACTTC | CATSRGPQETQYF
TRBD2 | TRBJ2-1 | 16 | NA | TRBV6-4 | TGTGCCAGCAGTGACGCTCGGCTAGCGGGGACTGATGAGCAGTTCTTC | CASSDARLAGTDEQFF
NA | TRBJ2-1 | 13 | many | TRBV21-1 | TGTGCCAGCGGGGACAGGGGGTACAATGAGCAGTTCTTC | CASGDRGYNEQFF
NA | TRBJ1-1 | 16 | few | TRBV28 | TGTGCCAGCAGTTTCTCCGGGAAACAGAAGAACACTGAAGCTTTCTTT | CASSFSGKQKNTEAFF
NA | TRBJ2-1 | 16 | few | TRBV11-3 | TGTGCCAGCAGCTTAGAATCCCTTGTCGACGACAATGAGCAGTTCTTC | CASSLESLVDDNEQFF
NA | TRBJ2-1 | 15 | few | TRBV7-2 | TGTGCCAGCAGCCCCGAACCCGCCGTTTACAATGAGCAGTTCTTC | CASSPEPAVYNEQFF
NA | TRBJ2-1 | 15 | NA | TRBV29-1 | TGCAGCGTTGAAGTGGGTCGGGGGGCGGAAAATGAGCAGTTCTTC | CSVEVGRGAENEQFF
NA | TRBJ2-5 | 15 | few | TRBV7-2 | TGTGCCAGCAGCTTAGCAGGGGAACCCAGGGAGACCCAGTACTTC | CASSLAGEPRETQYF
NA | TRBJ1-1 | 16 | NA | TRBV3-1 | TGTGCCAGCAGCCAACTCAGGGACGGATTGGGCACTGAAGCTTTCTTT | CASSQLRDGLGTEAFF
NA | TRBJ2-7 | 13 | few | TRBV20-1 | TGCAGTGCTAGGGGGACGGCGAGACACGAGCAGTACTTC | CSARGTARHEQYF
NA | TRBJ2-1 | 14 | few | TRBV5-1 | TGCGCCAGCAGCTTTCGCCGGGAGCCCAATGAGCAGTTCTTC | CASSFRREPNEQFF
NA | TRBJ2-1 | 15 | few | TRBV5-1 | TGCGCCAGCAGCTTGCAACGGGATATTGGCAATGAGCAGTTCTTC | CASSLQRDIGNEQFF
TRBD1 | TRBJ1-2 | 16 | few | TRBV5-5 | TGTGCCAGCAGCTATGTACAGGGGACCCTTAACTATGGCTACACCTTC | CASSYVQGTLNYGYTF
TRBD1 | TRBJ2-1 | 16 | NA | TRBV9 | TGTGCCAGCAGCGGGACGGGACAGGTCGATTACAATGAGCAGTTCTTC | CASSGTGQVDYNEQFF
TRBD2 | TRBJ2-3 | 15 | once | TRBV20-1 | TGCAGTGCCCCGGGGACTAGGGTTTTTCCAGATACGCAGTATTTT | CSAPGTRVFPDTQYF
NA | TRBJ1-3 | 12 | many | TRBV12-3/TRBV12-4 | TGTGCCACAGGGGACTTTGGAAACACCATATATTTT | CATGDFGNTIYF
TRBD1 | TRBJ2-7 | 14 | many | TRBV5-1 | TGTGCCAGCAGTTCGGGACAGGGGGCCTACGAGCAGTACTTC | CASSSGQGAYEQYF
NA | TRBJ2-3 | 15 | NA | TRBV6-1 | TGTGCCAGCAGGCGCCTGACAGGTTTCACAGATACGCAGTATTTT | CASRRLTGFTDTQYF
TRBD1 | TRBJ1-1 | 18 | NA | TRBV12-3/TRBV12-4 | TGTGCCAGCAGTTTACTCTCCCGAAGCCCAACAGGGGGCAATGAAGCTTTCTTT | CASSLLSRSPTGGNEAFF
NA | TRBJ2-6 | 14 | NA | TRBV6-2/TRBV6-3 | TGTGCCAGCAGTACCCATTCCGGGGCCAACGTCCTGACTTTC | CASSTHSGANVLTF
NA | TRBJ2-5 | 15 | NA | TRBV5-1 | TGCGCCAGCAGCTTGGTTCCGGGATCCCAAGAGACCCAGTACTTC | CASSLVPGSQETQYF
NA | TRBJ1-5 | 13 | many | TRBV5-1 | TGCGCCAGCAGCTATTCGGGGAATAGGCCCCAGCATTTT | CASSYSGNRPQHF